This entry lists 19 T cell receptor beta chains sequenced from one sample in a study of cytomegalovirus exposure and HLA in healthy donors (dated by TCRdb to the late 2010s). Library preparation used the immunoSEQ multiplex PCR assay. A mixture of 60 forward primers for TCR Vbeta segments and 13 reverse primers for TCR Jbeta segments was used in the multiplex PCR. This immuneACCESS table, as held by TCRdb, lists in-frame sequences with V and J called but not all clones. Of the missing ones, under half trace to an unresolved V gene in checked studies; the others have no known cause. This sample holds 90,000 to 150,000 clones; 80% were observed only once. The ten largest clones take up 0.24% of the sample. Sample: PBMCs. The receptors here all came from a man in his fifties or sixties in good health and CMV-seronegative.

The chain is built from TRBV6-6 and TRBJ2-5, with a weak D call TRBD1 (5 bases). The DNA matches TRBJ2-7 better at its end, which makes the J call doubtful. Germline assignment: CDR1 MNHNY and CDR2 SVGAGI (reference sequence). This CDR3 region has 14 residues. The chain's CDR3 is CASSYNRFSYEQYF. CDR3 DNA sequence: TGTGCCAGCAGTTACAACAGGTTCTCCTACGAGCAGTACTTC.

This clone was detected a few times. The chain has TRBV15 and TRBJ2-1, with D perhaps matching TRBD2 (6 bases). The V end was cut by 1 base, the J end by 2 bases, with 6 bases between. The CDR3 totals 14 residues. Germline V lookup: CDR1 LNHNV, CDR2 YYDKDF (reference sequence). This CDR3 reads CATSRGGAYNEQFF. The CDR3 DNA reads TGTGCCACCAGCAGAGGGGGGGCCTACAATGAGCAGTTCTTC.

With respect to this clone: At one of its ends the junction is not consistent with the germline gene, which may arise from a read error. V and J are TRBV30 and TRBJ1-4; a possible D gene is TRBD1 (6 bases). The CDR3 spans 15 residues. Per the germline V gene, CDR1 is GTSNPN and CDR2 is SVGIG (reference sequence). The CDR3 sequence is CPWSVTGNTNEKLFF. CDR3 sequence (DNA): TGTCCCTGGAGTGTTACAGGGAATACTAATGAAAAACTGTTTTTT. The full variable domain, rest sourced from reference TRBV30 and TRBJ1-4, is SQTIHQWPATLVQPVGSPLSLECTVEGTSNPNLYWYRQAAGRGLQLLFYSVGIGQISSEVPQNLSASRPQDRQFILSSKKLLLSDSGFYLCPWSVTGNTNEKLFFGSGTQLSVL.

This chain links TRBV27 with TRBJ2-1; D is perhaps TRBD1 (5 bases). Trimming cost V 4 bases and J 7 bases, with 26 bases left between them. CDR3 length equals 18 residues. Germline CDR1 reads MNHEY; CDR2 reads SMNVEV (reference sequence). Here the CDR3 reads CASSSNELRVGAGNEQFF. The CDR3 DNA is TGTGCCAGCAGTTCAAACGAACTCAGGGTTGGGGCTGGGAATGAGCAGTTCTTC.

The chain uses TRBV5-1 and TRBJ2-5, with 7 bases lining up with TRBD2. Germline V CDR1 and CDR2: SGHRS, YFSETQ. CDR3 size: 15 residues. The V segment lost 7 bases and the J segment 0 bases; nucleotides outside the gene matches: 9. This chain's CDR3 is CASGMGGIYQETQYF. The CDR3 DNA is TGCGCCAGCGGGATGGGGGGGATATACCAAGAGACCCAGTACTTC.

The chain is built from TRBV7-8 and TRBJ2-5; 8 nucleotides align to TRBD2. The V gene's germline CDR1 is SGHVS and CDR2 FQNEAQ. V shed 5 bases, J shed 9 bases, and the junction held 14 bases outside the gene matches. The CDR3 is 15 amino acids. CDR3 in amino acids: CASSPRGLEIEPQYF. CDR3 DNA sequence: TGTGCCAGCAGCCCCCGGGGACTAGAGATTGAGCCCCAGTACTTC.

The rearrangement joins TRBV5-6 to TRBJ2-7; D call uncertain. Trimming stripped 1 base from V and 5 bases from J, with 10 bases between. CDR3 length: 13 residues. Germline loops: CDR1 SGHDT, CDR2 YYEEEE. This chain's CDR3 is CASSLWFPDEQYF. Written as DNA, the CDR3 is TGTGCCAGCAGCTTGTGGTTTCCAGACGAGCAGTACTTC.

This clone was seen more than once but under ten times. V gene TRBV2 combines with J gene TRBJ2-1, with TRBD2 matching over 8 bases. This CDR3 region has 14 residues. In germline, CDR1 is SNHLY, CDR2 FYNNEI. V was clipped by 7 bases and J by 7 bases; unmatched bases: 9. The DNA for the CDR3 is TGTGCCAGCACTCTACTAGCGGCGGAGAATGAGCAGTTCTTC. Protein product: CASTLLAAENEQFF. The full variable domain, with the rest looked up from reference TRBV2 and TRBJ2-1, is EPEVTQTPSHQVTQMGQEVILRCVPISNHLYFYWYRQILGQKVEFLVSFYNNEISEKSEIFDDQFSVERPDGSNFTLKIRSTKLEDSAMYFCASTLLAAENEQFFGPGTRLTVL.

Only a few counts were recorded for this clone. This chain links TRBV7-6 with TRBJ1-1; 8 bases map to TRBD1. Unmatched junction bases numbered 3, after V lost 5 bases and J lost 1 base. This CDR3 has 14 residues. The germline V gene has CDR1 SGHVS and CDR2 FNYEAQ. CDR3 in amino acids: CASSHGQGNTEAFF. In DNA form, the CDR3 reads TGTGCCAGCAGCCACGGACAGGGGAACACTGAAGCTTTCTTT.

Note on this clone: A junction end diverges from the germline sequence, so it may reflect a read error. The chain employs TRBV7-9 and TRBJ1-5; D possibly corresponds to TRBD1 (6 bases). Germline-derived CDR1 and CDR2 are SEHNR and FQNEAQ (reference sequence). The CDR3 runs 15 residues. CDR3 coding DNA: TGTTCCAGCAGCTTAGGACGGGACATCAATCAGCCCCAGCATTTT. It yields the protein CSSSLGRDINQPQHF.

The table lists this clone with a few counts. The chain uses TRBV9 and TRBJ1-1, with 8 bases matching TRBD1. The CDR3 is made up of 14 amino acids. The trim removed 2 bases at V and 4 bases at J, leaving 4 bases unmatched. Germline CDR1 reads SGDLS; CDR2 reads YYNGEE. The CDR3 here is CASSVLTGATEAFF. CDR3 bases: TGTGCCAGCAGCGTCCTGACAGGGGCCACTGAAGCTTTCTTT.

CDR3 protein: CASSLGSGQAPSYTF. Written as DNA, the CDR3 is TGTGCCAGCAGCTTAGGTTCGGGACAAGCACCCAGCTACACCTTC. J is TRBJ1-2 and V is TRBV7-2; tentative D call: TRBD1 (6 bases). Per germline, CDR1 SGHTA and CDR2 FQGNSA. The CDR3 totals 15 residues. Trimming shortened V by 1 base and J by 9 bases, and 18 bases separated the two germline ends.

CDR3 bases: TGTGCCAGCAGCGTAGCTTCTACTAGCGTGAACACCGGGGAGCTGTTTTTT. Translation gives CASSVASTSVNTGELFF. The chain has TRBV9 and TRBJ2-2; 7 bases match TRBD2. The V gene end was trimmed by 0 bases and the J gene end by 1 base; junction bases not matched to a gene: 6. The germline V gene has CDR1 SGDLS and CDR2 YYNGEE. CDR3 size: 17 residues.

The chain carries TRBV28 and TRBJ2-5; maybe TRBD1 (7 bases). CDR1 and CDR2 (germline): MDHEN, SYDVKM. CDR3 size: 14 residues. Between the trimmed V and J ends, which lost 5 bases and 5 bases, there was a span of 15 bases. The CDR3 DNA follows: TGTGCCAGCAGTCGACCACAGGGGAGGGAGACCCAGTACTTC. This translates into CASSRPQGRETQYF.

CDR3 region: CASTSEQTGQGEYF. The CDR3 region has the DNA TGCGCCAGCACATCTGAGCAAACGGGACAGGGGGAGTATTTT. The chain couples TRBV5-1 to TRBJ2-3; TRBD1 aligns across 11 bases. This CDR3 region has 14 residues. In germline, CDR1 is SGHRS, CDR2 YFSETQ. Trimming removed 6 bases from V and 13 bases from J; junction bases left unmatched: 13.

The chain joins TRBV28 to TRBJ2-1, with D possibly TRBD2 on 6 matching bases. From germline, CDR1 is MDHEN and CDR2 SYDVKM. V was clipped by 6 bases and J by 4 bases, with 19 bases between them. The CDR3 contains 16 residues. The CDR3 reads CASSEKGLPFYNEQFF. The DNA for the CDR3 is TGTGCCAGCAGCGAGAAGGGACTGCCTTTTTACAATGAGCAGTTCTTC.

This CDR3 reads CASSQGRSQGDEKLFF. DNA of the CDR3: TGCGCCAGCAGCCAAGGTCGTTCGCAGGGCGATGAAAAACTGTTTTTT. The chain is built from TRBV4-3 and TRBJ1-4; tentative D call: TRBD1 (5 bases). V dropped 1 base and J dropped 6 bases, with 15 bases sitting between them. The CDR3 has 16 residues. CDR1 and CDR2 from the germline V gene are LGHNA and YSLEER.

This clone was recorded once. The chain carries TRBV30 and TRBJ2-1, with TRBD2 identical over 7 bases. The CDR3 loop spans 16 amino acids. From germline, CDR1 is GTSNPN and CDR2 SVGIG (reference sequence). With V trimmed by 1 base and J by 5 bases, 11 bases remained unmatched. CDR3 sequence reads: CAWSGERGKRDNEQFF. Here the CDR3 DNA reads TGTGCCTGGAGTGGAGAGCGGGGAAAGAGAGACAATGAGCAGTTCTTC.

The chain recombines TRBV18 with TRBJ1-5, with 7 nucleotides matching TRBD1. Germline CDR1 KGHSH, CDR2 LQKENI. The CDR3 length is 16 residues. The V and J ends lost 4 bases and 4 bases, in that order; junction bases with no gene match: 10. The chain's CDR3 is CASSRRTGTENQPQHF. In DNA form, the CDR3 reads TGTGCCAGCTCACGGCGAACCGGGACAGAAAATCAGCCCCAGCATTTT.